The 26 T cell receptor beta chains in this list originate from one sample, sequenced in a study of CD8 T cells in ankylosing spondylitis. Findings of the study overall: Roughly eight highly homologous variants made up a TCR beta motif that seemed to typify ankylosing spondylitis blood.

TCRdb passed the 5' RACE reads through MiXCR, listing each CDR3 protein once. Among 670,000 or so distinct CDR3 sequences listed, roughly 19% were seen once. These receptors have no known antigen. Material for sequencing was blood, either unsorted or a sorted T cell fraction (not recorded which). The source of these receptors is a male donor with ankylosing spondylitis.

This clonotype was detected a few times. The J gene is TRBJ1-5, the V gene TRBV5-5; D not resolved. Trimming cost V 0 bases and J 11 bases, with 15 bases left between them. Germline V gene data show CDR1 as SGHKS and CDR2 as YYEKEE (reference sequence). This CDR3 comprises 14 residues. CDR3 sequence: CASSLGEGMGSQHF. DNA for the CDR3: TGTGCCAGCAGCTTGGGGGAGGGTATGGGGTCCCAGCATTTT.

This clonotype was counted only a few times. The chain recombines TRBV4-1 with TRBJ2-4; no firm D call. Trimming pared 1 base from V and 0 bases from J, leaving 7 bases between. CDR1 MGHRA and CDR2 YSYEKL come from the germline V gene. This CDR3 is built from 15 residues. The CDR3 spells CASSQVGVAKNIQYF. In DNA form, the CDR3 reads TGCGCCAGCAGCCAAGTTGGCGTAGCCAAAAACATTCAGTACTTC.

The CDR3 DNA is TGTGCCAGCAGTGCCCCCGGACCGACCTACGAGCAGTACTTC. This translates into CASSAPGPTYEQYF. The chain carries TRBV12-3 or TRBV12-4 and TRBJ2-7; D is unclear. The V end was cut by 5 bases, the J end by 2 bases, with 13 bases between. The CDR3 has 14 residues.

V gene TRBV10-3 combines with J gene TRBJ2-3; the match to TRBD2 covers 9 bases. The V segment lost 7 bases and the J segment 1 base; nucleotides outside the gene matches: 3. The CDR3 is 14 amino acids. Germline CDR1 and CDR2: ENHRY and SYGVKD. In DNA, the CDR3 is TGTGCCATCAACCGCGGGGGGGGCACAGATACGCAGTATTTT. Translated: CAINRGGGTDTQYF.

There are a few counts of this clonotype. V and J are TRBV6-5 and TRBJ2-5; TRBD2 agrees at 8 bases. This CDR3 contains 17 residues. CDR1 is MNHEY and CDR2 is SVGAGI in the germline V gene. V lost 4 bases to trimming and J lost 8 bases; unmatched junction nucleotides: 18. CDR3 amino acids: CASSSELRTSSSETQYF. Here the CDR3 DNA reads TGTGCCAGCAGTTCAGAACTCAGGACTAGCAGCTCAGAAACCCAGTACTTC.

The chain is built from TRBV7-8 and TRBJ2-7; tentative D call: TRBD2 (5 bases). With 10 bases removed from V and 7 bases from J, the gap between germline ends came to 14 bases. Germline V CDR1 and CDR2: SGHVS, FQNEAQ. This CDR3 region has 11 residues. The CDR3 DNA follows: TGTGCCACACAAAACGGGATTGAGCAGTACTTC. Translation: CATQNGIEQYF.

This chain connects TRBV10-3 to TRBJ2-7; 7 bases map to TRBD2. The germline V gene encodes CDR1 ENHRY and CDR2 SYGVKD. The CDR3 runs 15 residues. Germline trimming cut 0 bases from V and 6 bases from J; bases unmatched to any gene: 8. The CDR3 region is CAISESSGAALEQYF. The CDR3 bases are TGTGCCATCAGTGAGTCCAGCGGGGCGGCCCTCGAGCAGTACTTC.

V and J are TRBV12-3 or TRBV12-4 and TRBJ2-1; 8 bases are a match to TRBD2. The CDR3 has 14 amino acids. Losses at the gene ends were 2 bases for V and 8 bases for J; bases not matched to a gene: 5. CDR3 sequence: CASSLSGGYDEQFF. As DNA, the CDR3 is TGTGCCAGCAGTTTAAGCGGGGGATACGATGAGCAGTTCTTC.

This clonotype was picked up a small number of times. The CDR3 coding sequence is TGCGCCAGCAGTTCTTGGGACAACTACAATGAGCAGTTCTTC. This sequence encodes CASSSWDNYNEQFF. The chain carries TRBV4-1 and TRBJ2-1, with TRBD1 as a possible D gene (6 bases). V dropped 6 bases and J dropped 3 bases, with 12 bases sitting between them. Germline CDR1 and CDR2: MGHRA and YSYEKL. The CDR3 is 14 amino acids.

The V call is TRBV6-2 or TRBV6-3, the J call TRBJ2-5; 7 nucleotides match TRBD1. CDR1 is MNHEY and CDR2 is SVGEGT in the germline V gene. The CDR3 loop spans 14 amino acids. V gave up 2 bases and J gave up 2 bases; unmatched junction bases: 2. The CDR3 bases are TGTGCCAGCAGTTACACAGGGGTTCAAGAGACCCAGTACTTC. This codes for CASSYTGVQETQYF.

This clonotype showed up just a few times. The CDR3 DNA reads TGTGCCAGCAGTTTCTTACAAGAGACCCAGTACTTC. Translated, it gives CASSFLQETQYF. V and J are TRBV12-3 or TRBV12-4 and TRBJ2-5; D remains ambiguous. Trimming removed 3 bases from V and 2 bases from J, with 4 bases in between. The CDR3 contains 12 residues.

This clonotype has just a few counts. The CDR3 nucleotides read TGTGCCAGCAGTTACATCGGCACCGGGGAGCTGTTTTTT. This gives the protein CASSYIGTGELFF. This chain links TRBV6-2 or TRBV6-3 with TRBJ2-2; D remains ambiguous. CDR1 and CDR2 (germline): MNHEY, SVGEGT. The V gene lost 2 bases and the J gene lost 4 bases, with 5 bases spanning the gap. The CDR3 has 13 residues.

This clonotype was seen repeatedly, ten times or more. The chain couples TRBV12-3 or TRBV12-4 to TRBJ2-7; 10 bases align to TRBD1. V dropped 5 bases and J dropped 6; count of bases not matched to a gene: 4. This CDR3 has 13 amino acids. The CDR3 DNA follows: TGTGCCAGCAGTCCTGGGACAGGGGTCGAGCAGTACTTC. Its protein product is CASSPGTGVEQYF.

The genes are TRBV12-3 or TRBV12-4 and TRBJ1-2, with D tentatively TRBD1 (5 bases). The CDR3 length is 15 residues. The V and J ends lost 2 bases and 2 bases respectively, with 12 bases between them. The CDR3 loop is CASSLSMPGNYGYTF. The DNA of the CDR3 is TGTGCCAGCAGTTTAAGTATGCCAGGGAACTATGGCTACACCTTC.

DNA of the CDR3: TGCAGTGCTAGAGATTTGAGGGGCCACCTCCTTGAGCAGTACTTC. This gives the protein CSARDLRGHLLEQYF. V gene TRBV20-1 combines with J gene TRBJ2-7; possibly TRBD1 or TRBD2 for D (5 bases each). Trimming removed 0 bases at V and 7 bases at J, with 19 bases between. Germline V gene sequence: CDR1 DFQATT, CDR2 SNEGSKA (reference sequence). The CDR3 has 15 residues.

The table lists this clonotype with many counts. The chain uses TRBV7-3 and TRBJ1-1; D gene ambiguous. The germline gives CDR1 SGHTA, CDR2 FQGTGA. There are 13 residues in the CDR3. Trimming took off 4 bases at V and 1 base at J, with 7 bases between the two ends. DNA for the CDR3: TGTGCCAGCAGCTCAGCGGGGAACACTGAAGCTTTCTTT. Residues: CASSSAGNTEAFF.

The gene calls are TRBV12-3 or TRBV12-4 and TRBJ2-3; weak D call: TRBD2 (5 bases). Between the trimmed V and J ends, which lost 8 bases and 4 bases, there was a span of 13 bases. The CDR3 has 13 residues. The CDR3 DNA is TGTGCCAGCGGACGAACTAGGGCAGATACGCAGTATTTT. Translating gives CASGRTRADTQYF.

The rearrangement joins TRBV20-1 to TRBJ2-1, with D possibly called TRBD1 or TRBD2 (6 bases each). The V end was cut by 0 bases, the J end by 6 bases, with 21 bases between. Germline CDR1 and CDR2: DFQATT and SNEGSKA (reference sequence). The CDR3 is 17 residues long. CDR3 loop: CSAREGARRGQGNEQFF. DNA for the CDR3: TGCAGTGCTAGAGAGGGGGCGAGGAGGGGCCAGGGCAATGAGCAGTTCTTC.

This rearrangement joins TRBV20-1 to TRBJ1-2; no reliable D call. The ends were cut back, 0 bases at V and 1 base at J, with 15 bases in the middle. CDR3 length: 16 residues. The germline CDR1 and CDR2 sequences are DFQATT and SNEGSKA (reference sequence). The CDR3 coding sequence is TGCAGTGCTAGAGATCCCGGAGGTTTCGTTAACTATGGCTACACCTTC. This gives the protein CSARDPGGFVNYGYTF.

This clonotype was counted at least ten times. The chain combines TRBV9 with TRBJ1-6; the match to TRBD1 covers 10 bases. CDR1 is SGDLS, CDR2 YYNGEE, per germline. The CDR3 is 15 residues long. Trimming cost V 3 bases and J 4 bases; bases outside gene matches: 1. In DNA form, the CDR3 reads TGTGCCAGCAGCGCGGGACAGGGGTATAATTCACCCCTCCACTTT. Translation: CASSAGQGYNSPLHF.

CDR3 sequence (DNA): TGCGCCAGCAGCTTGGACCTCGGGCAGGACGGCTATGGCTACACCTTC. Protein: CASSLDLGQDGYGYTF. The chain joins TRBV5-1 to TRBJ1-2, with unresolved D. CDR1 is SGHRS and CDR2 is YFSETQ in the germline V gene. The ends were cut back, 0 bases at V and 4 bases at J, with 16 bases in the middle. The CDR3 loop spans 16 amino acids.

This clonotype was observed a handful of times. The chain links TRBV27 to TRBJ2-1; 14 bases agree with TRBD2. This CDR3 is 16 amino acids long. V dropped 5 bases and J dropped 3; count of bases not matched to a gene: 3. Germline loops: CDR1 MNHEY, CDR2 SMNVEV (reference sequence). DNA for the CDR3: TGTGCCAGCAGTGGGACTAGCGGGGGCGTCTACAATGAGCAGTTCTTC. Protein: CASSGTSGGVYNEQFF.

This clonotype was seen only a few times. This rearrangement joins TRBV5-1 to TRBJ1-1; D not resolved. Germline CDR1 and CDR2: SGHRS and YFSETQ. The CDR3 length is 14 residues. V shed 2 bases and J shed 1 base, with 9 bases lying between them. The CDR3 DNA is TGCGCCAGCAGCTTCAGCTGGGGGAACACTGAAGCTTTCTTT. It encodes CASSFSWGNTEAFF.

The chain links TRBV4-1 to TRBJ2-3; D is uncertain. This CDR3 is 16 amino acids long. In germline, CDR1 is MGHRA, CDR2 YSYEKL. The ends were cut back, 0 bases at V and 7 bases at J, with 17 bases in the middle. CDR3 bases: TGCGCCAGCAGCCAAGAGTCGGGCGCCGTGAGGAATACGCAGTATTTT. Translating gives CASSQESGAVRNTQYF.

This chain links TRBV4-1 with TRBJ2-7; D is unclear. There are 14 residues in the CDR3. Germline V gene lookup returns CDR1 MGHRA and CDR2 YSYEKL. The V gene lost 1 base and the J gene lost 5 bases, with 12 bases spanning the gap. The CDR3 region is CASSQGELVHEQYF. The CDR3 nucleotides are TGCGCCAGCAGCCAAGGAGAGCTTGTCCACGAGCAGTACTTC.

As concerns this clonotype: A junction boundary mismatches the germline segment, possibly from a read error. This chain connects TRBV12-3 or TRBV12-4 to TRBJ2-5; D possibly corresponds to TRBD2 (5 bases). The CDR3 extends over 13 amino acids. CDR3 in DNA: TGTGCCAGCAGTTTCGTACGGGGTGAGATCCAGTACTTC. Translated, it gives CASSFVRGEIQYF.